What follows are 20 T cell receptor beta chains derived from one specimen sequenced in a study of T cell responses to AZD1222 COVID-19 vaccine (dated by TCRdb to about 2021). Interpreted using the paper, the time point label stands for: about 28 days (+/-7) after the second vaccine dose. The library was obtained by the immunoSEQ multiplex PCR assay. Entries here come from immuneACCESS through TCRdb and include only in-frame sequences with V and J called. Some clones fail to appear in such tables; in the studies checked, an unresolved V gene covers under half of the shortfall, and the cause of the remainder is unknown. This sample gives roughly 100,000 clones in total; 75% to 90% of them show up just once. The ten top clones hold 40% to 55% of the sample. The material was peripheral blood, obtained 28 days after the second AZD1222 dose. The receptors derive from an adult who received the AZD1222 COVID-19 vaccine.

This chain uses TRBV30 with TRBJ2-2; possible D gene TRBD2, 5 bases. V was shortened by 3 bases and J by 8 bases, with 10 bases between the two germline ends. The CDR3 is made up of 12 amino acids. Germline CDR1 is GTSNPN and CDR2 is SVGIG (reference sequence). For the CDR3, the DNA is TGTGCCTGGAGACTAGTTGTAGGGGAGCTGTTTTTT. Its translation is CAWRLVVGELFF. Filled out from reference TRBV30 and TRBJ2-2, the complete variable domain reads SQTIHQWPATLVQPVGSPLSLECTVEGTSNPNLYWYRQAAGRGLQLLFYSVGIGQISSEVPQNLSASRPQDRQFILSSKKLLLSDSGFYLCAWRLVVGELFFGEGSRLTVL.

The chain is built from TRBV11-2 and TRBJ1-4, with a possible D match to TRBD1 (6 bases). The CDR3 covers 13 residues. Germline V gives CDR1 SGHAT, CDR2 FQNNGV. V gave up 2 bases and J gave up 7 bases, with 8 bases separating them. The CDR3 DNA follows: TGTGCCAGCAGCTTACAGGGGTTTGAAAAACTGTTTTTT. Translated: CASSLQGFEKLFF.

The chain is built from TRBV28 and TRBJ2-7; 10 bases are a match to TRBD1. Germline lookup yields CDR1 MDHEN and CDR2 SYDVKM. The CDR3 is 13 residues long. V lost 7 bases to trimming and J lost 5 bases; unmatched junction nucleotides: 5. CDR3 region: CASKRQGAHEQYF. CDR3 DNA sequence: TGTGCCAGCAAGAGACAGGGGGCCCACGAGCAGTACTTC.

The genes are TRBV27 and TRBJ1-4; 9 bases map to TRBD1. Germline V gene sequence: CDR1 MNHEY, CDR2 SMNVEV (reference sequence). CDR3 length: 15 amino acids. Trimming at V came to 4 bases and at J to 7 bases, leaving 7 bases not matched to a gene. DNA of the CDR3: TGTGCCAGCAGTTCCACAGGGGGCGGTGGTGAAAAACTGTTTTTT. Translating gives CASSSTGGGGEKLFF.

The CDR3 bases are TGTGCCAGCAGTGAAGCGGGGCGCGAGCAGTACTTC. This gives the protein CASSEAGREQYF. The J gene is TRBJ2-7, the V gene TRBV2, with D perhaps matching TRBD1 (5 bases). V lost 0 bases to trimming and J lost 6 bases, with 6 bases between them. Germline V lookup: CDR1 SNHLY, CDR2 FYNNEI. This CDR3 is 12 amino acids long.

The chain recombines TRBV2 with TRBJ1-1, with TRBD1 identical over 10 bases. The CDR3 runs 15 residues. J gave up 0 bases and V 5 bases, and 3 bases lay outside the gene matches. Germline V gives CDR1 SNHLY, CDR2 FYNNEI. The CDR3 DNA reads TGTGCCAGCAGTAGGGACAGGGGAATGAACACTGAAGCTTTCTTT. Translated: CASSRDRGMNTEAFF.

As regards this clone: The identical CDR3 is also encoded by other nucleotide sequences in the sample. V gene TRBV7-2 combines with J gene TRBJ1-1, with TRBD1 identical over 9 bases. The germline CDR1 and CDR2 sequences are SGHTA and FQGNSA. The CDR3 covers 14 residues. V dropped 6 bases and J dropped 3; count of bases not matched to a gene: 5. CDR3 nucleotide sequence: TGTGCCAGCAGTTTGTGGACAGGGGACACTGAAGCTTTCTTT. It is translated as CASSLWTGDTEAFF.

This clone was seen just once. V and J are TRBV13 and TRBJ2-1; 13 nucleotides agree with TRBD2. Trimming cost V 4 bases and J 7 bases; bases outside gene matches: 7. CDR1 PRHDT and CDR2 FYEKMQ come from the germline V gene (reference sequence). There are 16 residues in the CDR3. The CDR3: CASSSHTSGRVNEQFF. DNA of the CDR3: TGTGCCAGCAGCTCCCACACTAGCGGGAGGGTGAATGAGCAGTTCTTC.

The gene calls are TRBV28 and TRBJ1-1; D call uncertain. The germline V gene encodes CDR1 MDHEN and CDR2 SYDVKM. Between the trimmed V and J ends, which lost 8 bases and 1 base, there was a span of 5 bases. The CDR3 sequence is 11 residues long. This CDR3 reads CASLANTEAFF. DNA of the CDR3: TGTGCCAGCCTGGCGAACACTGAAGCTTTCTTT.

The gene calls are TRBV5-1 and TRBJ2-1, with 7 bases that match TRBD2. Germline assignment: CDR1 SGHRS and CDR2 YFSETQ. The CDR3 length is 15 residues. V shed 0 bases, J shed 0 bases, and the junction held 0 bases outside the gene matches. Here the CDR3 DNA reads TGCGCCAGCAGCTTGGGCGGGAGCTCCTACAATGAGCAGTTCTTC. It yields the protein CASSLGGSSYNEQFF.

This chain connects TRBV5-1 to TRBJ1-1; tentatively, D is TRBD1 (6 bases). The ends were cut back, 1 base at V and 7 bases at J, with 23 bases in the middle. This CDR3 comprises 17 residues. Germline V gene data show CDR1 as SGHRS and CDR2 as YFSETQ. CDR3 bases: TGCGCCAGCAGCTTGCTGTCCCCTACCGCAGGGGAGGGTGAAGCTTTCTTT. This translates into CASSLLSPTAGEGEAFF.

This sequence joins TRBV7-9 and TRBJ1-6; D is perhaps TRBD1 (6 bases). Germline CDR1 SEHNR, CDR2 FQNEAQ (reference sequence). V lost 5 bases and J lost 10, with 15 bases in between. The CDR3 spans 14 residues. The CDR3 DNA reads TGTGCCAGCAGCCCCCACCAGGGGCAATCACCCCTCCACTTT. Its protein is CASSPHQGQSPLHF.

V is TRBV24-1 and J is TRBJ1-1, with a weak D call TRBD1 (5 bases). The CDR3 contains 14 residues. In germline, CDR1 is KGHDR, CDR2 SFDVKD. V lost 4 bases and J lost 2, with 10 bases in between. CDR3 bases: TGTGCCACCAGTGACCCCGACAGCAACACTGAAGCTTTCTTT. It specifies CATSDPDSNTEAFF.

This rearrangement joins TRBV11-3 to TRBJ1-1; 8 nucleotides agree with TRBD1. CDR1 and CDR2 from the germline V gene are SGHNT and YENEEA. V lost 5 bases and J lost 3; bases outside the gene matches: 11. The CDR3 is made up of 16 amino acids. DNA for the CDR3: TGTGCCAGCAGCGCCAATACAGGGGGTGCGGACACTGAAGCTTTCTTT. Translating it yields CASSANTGGADTEAFF.

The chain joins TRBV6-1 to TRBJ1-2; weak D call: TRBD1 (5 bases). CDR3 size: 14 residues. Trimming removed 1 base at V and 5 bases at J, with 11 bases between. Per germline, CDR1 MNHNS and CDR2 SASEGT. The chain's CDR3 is CASSEEGRGYGYTF. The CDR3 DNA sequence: TGTGCCAGCAGTGAAGAGGGGCGCGGATATGGCTACACCTTC.

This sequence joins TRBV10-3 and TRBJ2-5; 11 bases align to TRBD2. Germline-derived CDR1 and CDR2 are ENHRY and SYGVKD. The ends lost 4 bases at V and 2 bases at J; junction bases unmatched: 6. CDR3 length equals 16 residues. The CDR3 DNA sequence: TGTGCCATCAGTGCTCCCGGACTAGCGGGTCAAGAGACCCAGTACTTC. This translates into CAISAPGLAGQETQYF.

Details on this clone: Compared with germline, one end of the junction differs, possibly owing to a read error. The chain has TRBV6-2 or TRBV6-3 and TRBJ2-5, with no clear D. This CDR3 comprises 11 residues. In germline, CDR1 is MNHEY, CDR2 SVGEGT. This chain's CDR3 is CASSLGETRYF. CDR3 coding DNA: TGTGCCAGCAGCCTCGGTGAGACCCGGTACTTC.

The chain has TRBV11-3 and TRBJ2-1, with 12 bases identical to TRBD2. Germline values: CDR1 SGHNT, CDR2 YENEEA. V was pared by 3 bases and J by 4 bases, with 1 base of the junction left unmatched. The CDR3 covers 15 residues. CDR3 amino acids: CASSFGLAGYNEQFF. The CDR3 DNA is TGTGCCAGCAGCTTCGGACTAGCGGGATACAATGAGCAGTTCTTC.

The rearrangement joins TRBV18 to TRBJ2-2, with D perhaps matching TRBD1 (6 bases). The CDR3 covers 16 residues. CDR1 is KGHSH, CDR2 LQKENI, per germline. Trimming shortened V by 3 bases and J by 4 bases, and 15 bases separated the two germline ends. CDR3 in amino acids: CASSPAARGATGELFF. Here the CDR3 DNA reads TGTGCCAGCTCACCCGCTGCCAGGGGAGCCACCGGGGAGCTGTTTTTT.

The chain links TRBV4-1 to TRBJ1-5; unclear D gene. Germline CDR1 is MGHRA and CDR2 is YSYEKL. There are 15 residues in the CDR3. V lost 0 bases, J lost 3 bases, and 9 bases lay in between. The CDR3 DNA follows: TGCGCCAGCAGCCAAGATCTCCGTGTCAATCAGCCCCAGCATTTT. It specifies CASSQDLRVNQPQHF.